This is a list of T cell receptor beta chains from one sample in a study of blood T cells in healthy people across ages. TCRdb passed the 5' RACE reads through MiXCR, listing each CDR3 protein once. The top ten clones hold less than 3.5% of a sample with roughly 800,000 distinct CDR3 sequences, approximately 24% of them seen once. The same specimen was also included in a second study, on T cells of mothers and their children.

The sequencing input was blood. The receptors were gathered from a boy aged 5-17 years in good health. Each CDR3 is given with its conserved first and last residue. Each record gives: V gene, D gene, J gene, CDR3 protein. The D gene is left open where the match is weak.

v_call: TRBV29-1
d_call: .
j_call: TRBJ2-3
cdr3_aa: CSVGRPGLTDTQYF

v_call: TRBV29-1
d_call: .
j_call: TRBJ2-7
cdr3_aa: CSVPKGEKPYEQYF

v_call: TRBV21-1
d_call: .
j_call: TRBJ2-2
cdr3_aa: CASSGERGLNTGELFF

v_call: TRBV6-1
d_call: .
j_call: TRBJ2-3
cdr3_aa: CAGREEVTDTQYF

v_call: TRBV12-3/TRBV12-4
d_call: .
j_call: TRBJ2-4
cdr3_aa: CASSFFPPGARDKSSKNIQYF

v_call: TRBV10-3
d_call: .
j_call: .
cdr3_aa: CAISEGQSKNEQFF

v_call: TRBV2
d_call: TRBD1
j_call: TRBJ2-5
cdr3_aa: CASSTGGETQYF

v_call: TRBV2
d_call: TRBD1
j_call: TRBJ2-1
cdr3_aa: CASSARDRGYNEQFF

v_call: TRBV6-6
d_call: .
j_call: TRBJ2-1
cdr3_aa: CASRTGTQHNEQFF

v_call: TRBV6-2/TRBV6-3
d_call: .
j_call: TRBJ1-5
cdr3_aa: CASSYVGGFNQPQHF

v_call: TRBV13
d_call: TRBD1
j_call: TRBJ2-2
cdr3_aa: CASSPGQGNAGELFF

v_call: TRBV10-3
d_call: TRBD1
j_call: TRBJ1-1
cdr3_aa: CAISNRGKDTEAFF

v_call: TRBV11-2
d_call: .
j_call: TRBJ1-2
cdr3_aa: CASSPRRGGYGYTF

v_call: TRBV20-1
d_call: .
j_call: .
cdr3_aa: CSARDGGANRKTQYF

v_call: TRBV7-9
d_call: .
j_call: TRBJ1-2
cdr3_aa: CASSDYYGYTF

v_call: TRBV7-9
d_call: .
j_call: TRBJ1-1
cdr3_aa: CASSTQAGTAEAFF

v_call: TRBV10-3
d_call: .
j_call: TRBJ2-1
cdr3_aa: CAISESGQRYNEQFF

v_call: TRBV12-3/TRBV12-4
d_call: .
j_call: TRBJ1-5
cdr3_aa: CASTPGRYNQPQHF

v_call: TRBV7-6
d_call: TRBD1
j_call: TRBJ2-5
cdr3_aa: CASSFRPPGQVAETQYF

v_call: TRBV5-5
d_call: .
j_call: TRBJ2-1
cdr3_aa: CASSLMEGPLYNEQFF

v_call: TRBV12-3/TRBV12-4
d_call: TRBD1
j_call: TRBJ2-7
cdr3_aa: CASSFHGQGRPYEQYF

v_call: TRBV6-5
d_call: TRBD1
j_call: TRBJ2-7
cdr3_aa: CASSYSITGGYYEQYF

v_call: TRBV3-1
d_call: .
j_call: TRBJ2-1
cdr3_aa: CASSPGGTPSEFF

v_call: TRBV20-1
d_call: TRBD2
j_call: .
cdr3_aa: CSARSAGEGETQYF

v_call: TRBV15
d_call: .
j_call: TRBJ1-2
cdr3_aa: CATSRVRGEWGGYTF

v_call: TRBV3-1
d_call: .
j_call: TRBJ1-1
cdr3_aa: CASSQDPGGTEAFF

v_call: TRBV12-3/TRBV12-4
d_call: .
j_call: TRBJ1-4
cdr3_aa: CAIPGGLVGKLFF

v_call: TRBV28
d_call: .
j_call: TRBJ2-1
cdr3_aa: CTSSLARASPYNEQFF

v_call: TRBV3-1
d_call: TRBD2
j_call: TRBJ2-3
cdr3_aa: CASSHRTRADTQYF

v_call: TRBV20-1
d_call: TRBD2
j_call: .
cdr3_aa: CSAAHRGGSFYEQYF

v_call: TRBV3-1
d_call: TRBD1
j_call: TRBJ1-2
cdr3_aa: CASSQVRDRLYGYTF

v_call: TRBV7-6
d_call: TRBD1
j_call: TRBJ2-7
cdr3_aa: CASSAHPGQGAGEQYF

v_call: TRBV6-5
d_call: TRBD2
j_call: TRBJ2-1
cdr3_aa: CASSYSWASGGNEQFF

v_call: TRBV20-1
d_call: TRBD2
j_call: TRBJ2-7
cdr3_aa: CSAWETSGREQYF

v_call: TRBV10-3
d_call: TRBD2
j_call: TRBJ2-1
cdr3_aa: CAISERLAGGQNEQFF

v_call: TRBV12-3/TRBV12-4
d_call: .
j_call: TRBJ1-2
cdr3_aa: CASSLSPYGYTF

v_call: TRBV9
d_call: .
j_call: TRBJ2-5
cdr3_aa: CASSVEGAREETQYF

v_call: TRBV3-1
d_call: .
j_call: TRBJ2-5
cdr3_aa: CASSQVARKETQYF

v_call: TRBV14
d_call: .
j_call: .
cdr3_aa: CASSQRTTYEQYF

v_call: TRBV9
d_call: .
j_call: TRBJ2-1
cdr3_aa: CASSPHPDEQFF

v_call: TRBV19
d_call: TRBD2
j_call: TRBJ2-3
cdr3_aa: CASSRGTSGGDTQYF

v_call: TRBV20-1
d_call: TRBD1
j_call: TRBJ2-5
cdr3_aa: CSAIGIRGIGETQYF

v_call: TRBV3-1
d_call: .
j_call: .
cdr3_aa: CASSQRAENFYEQYF

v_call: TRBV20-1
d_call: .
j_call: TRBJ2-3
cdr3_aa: CSAPITDTQYF

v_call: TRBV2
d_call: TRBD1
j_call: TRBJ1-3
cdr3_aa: CASSGTGEATIYF

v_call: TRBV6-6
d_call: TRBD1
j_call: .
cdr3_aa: CASRAGQGADEQFF

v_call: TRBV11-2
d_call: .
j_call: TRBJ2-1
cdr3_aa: CASSLGVLGAEQFF

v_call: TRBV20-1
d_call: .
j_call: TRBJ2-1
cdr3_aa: CSARDPAWYSYNEQFF

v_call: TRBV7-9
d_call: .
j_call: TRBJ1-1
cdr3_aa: CASIPNGGGATEAFF

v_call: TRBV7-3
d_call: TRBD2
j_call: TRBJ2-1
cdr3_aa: CASSLKRGSSYNEQFF

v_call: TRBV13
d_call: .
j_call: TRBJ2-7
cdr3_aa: CASSLRETWGTYEQHF

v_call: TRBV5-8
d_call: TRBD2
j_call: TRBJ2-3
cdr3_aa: CASSRGGPDTQYF